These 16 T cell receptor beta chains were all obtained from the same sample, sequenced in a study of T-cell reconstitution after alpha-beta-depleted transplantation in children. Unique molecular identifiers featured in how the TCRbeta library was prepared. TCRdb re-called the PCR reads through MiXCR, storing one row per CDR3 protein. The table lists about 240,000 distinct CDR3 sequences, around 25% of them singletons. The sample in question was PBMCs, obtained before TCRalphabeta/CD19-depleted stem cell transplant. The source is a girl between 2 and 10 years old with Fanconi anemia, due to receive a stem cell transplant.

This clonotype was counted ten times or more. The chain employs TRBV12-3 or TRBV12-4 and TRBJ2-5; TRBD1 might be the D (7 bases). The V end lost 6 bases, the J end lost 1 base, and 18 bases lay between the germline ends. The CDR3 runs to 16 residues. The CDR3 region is CASSYDREVIQETQYF. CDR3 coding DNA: TGTGCCAGCAGCTACGACAGGGAGGTAATCCAAGAGACCCAGTACTTC.

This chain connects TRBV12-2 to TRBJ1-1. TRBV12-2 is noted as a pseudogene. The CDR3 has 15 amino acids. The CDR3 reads CASRLLGQMNTEAFF. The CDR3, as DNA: TGTGCAAGTCGCTTATTAGGGCAGATGAACACTGAAGCTTTCTTT.

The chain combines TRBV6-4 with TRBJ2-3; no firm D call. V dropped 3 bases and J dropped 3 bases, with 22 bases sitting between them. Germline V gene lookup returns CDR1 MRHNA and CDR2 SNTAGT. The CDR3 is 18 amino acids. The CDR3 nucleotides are TGTGCCAGCAGTGAGCAAACGGTGGTAAACGGTGGTACAGATACGCAGTATTTT. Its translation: CASSEQTVVNGGTDTQYF.

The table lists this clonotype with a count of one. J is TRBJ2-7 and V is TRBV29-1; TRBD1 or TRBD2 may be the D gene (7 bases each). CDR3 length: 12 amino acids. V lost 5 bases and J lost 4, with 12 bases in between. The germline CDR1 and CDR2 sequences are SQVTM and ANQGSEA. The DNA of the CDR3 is TGCAGCGTTTGGGAGGGGGCTTACGAGCAGTACTTC. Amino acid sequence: CSVWEGAYEQYF.

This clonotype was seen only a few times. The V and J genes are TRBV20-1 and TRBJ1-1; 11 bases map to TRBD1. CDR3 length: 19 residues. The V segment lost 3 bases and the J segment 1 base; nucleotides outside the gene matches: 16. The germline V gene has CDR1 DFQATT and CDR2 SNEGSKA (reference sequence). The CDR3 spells CSASTGDRGAAGENTEAFF. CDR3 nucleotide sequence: TGCAGTGCTAGCACCGGGGACAGGGGGGCCGCGGGGGAGAACACTGAAGCTTTCTTT.

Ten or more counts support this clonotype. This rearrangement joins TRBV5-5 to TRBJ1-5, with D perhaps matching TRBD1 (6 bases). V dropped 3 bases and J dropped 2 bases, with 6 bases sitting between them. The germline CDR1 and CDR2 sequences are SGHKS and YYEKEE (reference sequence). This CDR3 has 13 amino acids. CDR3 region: CASSWTGNQPQHF. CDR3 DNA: TGTGCCAGCAGCTGGACAGGCAATCAGCCCCAGCATTTT.

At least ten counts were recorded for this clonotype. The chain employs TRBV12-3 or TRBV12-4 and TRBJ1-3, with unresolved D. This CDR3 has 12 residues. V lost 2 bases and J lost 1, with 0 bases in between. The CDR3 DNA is TGTGCCAGCAGTTTATCTGGAAACACCATATATTTT. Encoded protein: CASSLSGNTIYF.

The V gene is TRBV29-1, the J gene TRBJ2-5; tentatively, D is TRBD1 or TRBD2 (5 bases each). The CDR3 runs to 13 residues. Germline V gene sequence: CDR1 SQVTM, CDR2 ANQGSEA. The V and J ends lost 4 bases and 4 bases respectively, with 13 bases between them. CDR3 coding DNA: TGCAGCGTTGTGGGGGAAGGCAGAGAGACCCAGTACTTC. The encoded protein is CSVVGEGRETQYF.

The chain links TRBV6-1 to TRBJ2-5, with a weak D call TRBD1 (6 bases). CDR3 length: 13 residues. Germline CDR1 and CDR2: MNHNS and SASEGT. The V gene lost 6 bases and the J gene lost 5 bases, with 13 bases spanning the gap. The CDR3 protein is CASRQQQGETQYF. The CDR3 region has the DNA TGTGCCAGCAGGCAACAACAGGGTGAGACCCAGTACTTC.

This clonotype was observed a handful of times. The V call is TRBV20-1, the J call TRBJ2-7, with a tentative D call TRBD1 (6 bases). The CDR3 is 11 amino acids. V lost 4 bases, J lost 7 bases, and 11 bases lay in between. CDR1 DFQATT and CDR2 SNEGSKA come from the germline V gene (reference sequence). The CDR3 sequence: CSATDRPEQYF. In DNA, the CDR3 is TGCAGTGCTACAGACAGGCCAGAGCAGTACTTC.

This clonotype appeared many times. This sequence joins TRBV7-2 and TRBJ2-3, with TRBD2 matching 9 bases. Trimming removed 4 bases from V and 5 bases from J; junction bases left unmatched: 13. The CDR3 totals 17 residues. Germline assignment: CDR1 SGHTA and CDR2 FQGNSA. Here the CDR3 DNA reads TGTGCCAGCAGCTATTACAGGGGAATACTAGCGGGAGATACGCAGTATTTT. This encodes CASSYYRGILAGDTQYF.

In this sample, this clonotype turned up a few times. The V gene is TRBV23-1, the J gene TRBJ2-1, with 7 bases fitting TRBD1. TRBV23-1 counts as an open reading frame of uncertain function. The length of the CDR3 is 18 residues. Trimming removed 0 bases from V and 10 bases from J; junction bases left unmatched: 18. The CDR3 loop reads CASSQSSPRLRGLKEQFF. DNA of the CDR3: TGCGCCAGCAGTCAATCCTCGCCGAGGCTCAGGGGGTTAAAGGAGCAGTTCTTC.

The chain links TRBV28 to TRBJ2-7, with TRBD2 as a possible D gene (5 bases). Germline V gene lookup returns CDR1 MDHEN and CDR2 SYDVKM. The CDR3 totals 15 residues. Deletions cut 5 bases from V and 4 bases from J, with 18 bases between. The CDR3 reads CASSPMGSGVYEQYF. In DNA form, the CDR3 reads TGTGCCAGCAGTCCTATGGGGAGTGGGGTGTACGAGCAGTACTTC.

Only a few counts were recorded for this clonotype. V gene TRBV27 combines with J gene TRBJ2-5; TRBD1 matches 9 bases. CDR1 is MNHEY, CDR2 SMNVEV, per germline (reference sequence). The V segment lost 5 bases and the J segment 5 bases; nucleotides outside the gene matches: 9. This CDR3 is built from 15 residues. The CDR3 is CASSGDRAPGETQYF. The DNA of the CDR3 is TGTGCCAGCAGTGGGGACAGGGCGCCAGGGGAGACCCAGTACTTC.

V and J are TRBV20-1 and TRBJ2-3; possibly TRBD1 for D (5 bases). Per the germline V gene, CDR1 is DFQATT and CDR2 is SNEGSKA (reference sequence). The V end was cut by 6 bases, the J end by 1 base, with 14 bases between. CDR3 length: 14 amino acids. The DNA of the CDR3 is TGCAGTGCGGACCCGACCAGGGGCACAGATACGCAGTATTTT. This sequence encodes CSADPTRGTDTQYF.

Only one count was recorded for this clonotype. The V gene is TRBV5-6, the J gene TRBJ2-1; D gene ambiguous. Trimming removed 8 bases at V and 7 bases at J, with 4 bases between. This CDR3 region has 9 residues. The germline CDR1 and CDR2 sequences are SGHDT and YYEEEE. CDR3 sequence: CARRNEQFF. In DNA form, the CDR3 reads TGTGCCAGGAGAAATGAGCAGTTCTTC.